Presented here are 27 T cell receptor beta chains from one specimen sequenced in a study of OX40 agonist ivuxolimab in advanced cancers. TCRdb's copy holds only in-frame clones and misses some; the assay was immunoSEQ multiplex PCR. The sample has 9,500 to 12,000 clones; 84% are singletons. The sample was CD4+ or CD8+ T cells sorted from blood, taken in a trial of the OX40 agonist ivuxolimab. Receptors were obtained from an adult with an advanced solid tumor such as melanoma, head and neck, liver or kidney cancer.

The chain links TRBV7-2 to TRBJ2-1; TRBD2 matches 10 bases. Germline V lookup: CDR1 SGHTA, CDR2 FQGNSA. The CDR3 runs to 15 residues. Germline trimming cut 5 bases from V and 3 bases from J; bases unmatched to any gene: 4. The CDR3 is CASSQTSGDYNEQFF. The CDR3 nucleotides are TGTGCCAGCAGCCAAACTAGCGGGGACTACAATGAGCAGTTCTTC.

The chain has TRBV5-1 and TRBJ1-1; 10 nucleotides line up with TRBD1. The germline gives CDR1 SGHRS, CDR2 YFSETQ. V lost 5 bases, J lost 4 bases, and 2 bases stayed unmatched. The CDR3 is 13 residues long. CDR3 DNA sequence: TGCGCCAGCAGGTGGACAGGGGGCACTGAAGCTTTCTTT. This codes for CASRWTGGTEAFF.

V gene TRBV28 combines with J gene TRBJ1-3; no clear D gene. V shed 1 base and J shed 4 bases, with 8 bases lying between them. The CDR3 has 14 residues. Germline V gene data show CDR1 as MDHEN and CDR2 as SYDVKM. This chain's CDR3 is CASSLLGFGNTIYF. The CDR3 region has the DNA TGTGCCAGCAGTTTATTAGGTTTCGGAAACACCATATATTTT.

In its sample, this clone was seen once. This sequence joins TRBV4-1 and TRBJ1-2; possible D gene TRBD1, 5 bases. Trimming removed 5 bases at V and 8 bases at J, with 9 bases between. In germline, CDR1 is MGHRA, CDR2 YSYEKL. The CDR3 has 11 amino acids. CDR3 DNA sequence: TGCGCCAGCAGCGACAGTGGCGGCTACACCTTC. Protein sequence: CASSDSGGYTF.

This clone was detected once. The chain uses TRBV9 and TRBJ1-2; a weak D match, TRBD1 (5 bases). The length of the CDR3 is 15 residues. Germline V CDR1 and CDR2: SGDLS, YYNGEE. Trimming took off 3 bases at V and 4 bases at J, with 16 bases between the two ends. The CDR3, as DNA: TGTGCCAGCAGCGCTGGGGGAGGGTTTCCCTATGGCTACACCTTC. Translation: CASSAGGGFPYGYTF.

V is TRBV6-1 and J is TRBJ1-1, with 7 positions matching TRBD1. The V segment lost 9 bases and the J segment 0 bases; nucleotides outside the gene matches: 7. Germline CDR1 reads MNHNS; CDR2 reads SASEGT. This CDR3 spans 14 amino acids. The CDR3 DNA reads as TGTGCCAGTGGGACAGAACTGATGAACACTGAAGCTTTCTTT. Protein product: CASGTELMNTEAFF.

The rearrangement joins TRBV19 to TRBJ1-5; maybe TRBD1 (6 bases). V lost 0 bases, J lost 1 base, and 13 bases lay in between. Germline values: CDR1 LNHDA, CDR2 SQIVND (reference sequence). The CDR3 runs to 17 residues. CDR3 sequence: CASSIDLRGGSNQPQHF. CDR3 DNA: TGTGCCAGTAGTATAGATCTGAGGGGGGGGAGCAATCAGCCCCAGCATTTT.

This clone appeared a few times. CDR3 protein: CASRSGDTGELFF. The CDR3 DNA reads TGTGCCAGCAGAAGTGGCGACACCGGGGAGCTGTTTTTT. The rearrangement joins TRBV11-2 to TRBJ2-2; D call uncertain. This CDR3 contains 13 residues. V was clipped by 6 bases and J by 3 bases, with 8 bases between them. CDR1 is SGHAT and CDR2 is FQNNGV in the germline V gene.

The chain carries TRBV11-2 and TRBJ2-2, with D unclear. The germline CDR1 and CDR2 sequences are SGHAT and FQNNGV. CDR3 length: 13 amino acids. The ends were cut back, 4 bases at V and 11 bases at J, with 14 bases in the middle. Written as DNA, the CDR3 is TGTGCCAGCAGCTCCCTTCTTGGCCTTGAGCTGTTTTTT. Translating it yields CASSSLLGLELFF.

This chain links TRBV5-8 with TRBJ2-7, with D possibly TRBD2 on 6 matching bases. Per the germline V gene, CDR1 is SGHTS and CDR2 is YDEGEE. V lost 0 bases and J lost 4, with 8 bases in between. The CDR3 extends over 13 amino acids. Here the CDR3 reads CASSLGGGYEQYF. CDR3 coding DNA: TGTGCCAGCAGCTTGGGTGGGGGGTACGAGCAGTACTTC.

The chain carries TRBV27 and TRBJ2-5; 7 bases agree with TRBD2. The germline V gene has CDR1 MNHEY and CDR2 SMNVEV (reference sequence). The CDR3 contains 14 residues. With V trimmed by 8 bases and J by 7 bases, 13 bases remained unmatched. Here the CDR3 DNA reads TGTGCCAGCGCGACACTAGCGCTCGTGGGGACCCAGTACTTC. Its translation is CASATLALVGTQYF.

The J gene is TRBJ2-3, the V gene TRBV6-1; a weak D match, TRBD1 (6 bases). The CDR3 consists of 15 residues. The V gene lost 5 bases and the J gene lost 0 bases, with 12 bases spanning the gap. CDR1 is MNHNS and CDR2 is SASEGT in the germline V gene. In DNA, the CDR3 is TGTGCCAGCAGTTCCCCGGGACAAAGCACAGATACGCAGTATTTT. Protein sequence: CASSSPGQSTDTQYF.

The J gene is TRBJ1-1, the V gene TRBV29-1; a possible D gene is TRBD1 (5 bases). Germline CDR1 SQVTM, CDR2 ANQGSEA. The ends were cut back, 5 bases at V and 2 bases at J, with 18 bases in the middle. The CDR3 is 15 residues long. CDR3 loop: CSVPYWGGPNTEAFF. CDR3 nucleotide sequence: TGCAGCGTTCCCTACTGGGGGGGACCCAACACTGAAGCTTTCTTT.

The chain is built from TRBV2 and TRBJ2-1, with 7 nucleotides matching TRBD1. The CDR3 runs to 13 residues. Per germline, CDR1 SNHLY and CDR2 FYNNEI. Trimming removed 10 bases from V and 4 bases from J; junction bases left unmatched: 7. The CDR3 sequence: CAILTGSYNEQFF. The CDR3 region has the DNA TGTGCCATCCTGACAGGGTCGTACAATGAGCAGTTCTTC.

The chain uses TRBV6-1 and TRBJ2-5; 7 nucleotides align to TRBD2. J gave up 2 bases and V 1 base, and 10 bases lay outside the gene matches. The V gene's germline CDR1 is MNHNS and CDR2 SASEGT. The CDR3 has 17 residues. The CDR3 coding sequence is TGTGCCAGCAGTGAAGGGGGGTGGACTAGTGTTCAAGAGACCCAGTACTTC. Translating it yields CASSEGGWTSVQETQYF.

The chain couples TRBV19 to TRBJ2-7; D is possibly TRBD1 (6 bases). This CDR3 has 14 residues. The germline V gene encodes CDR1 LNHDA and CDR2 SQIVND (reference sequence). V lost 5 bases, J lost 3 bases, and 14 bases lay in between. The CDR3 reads CASSVGHNIYEQYF. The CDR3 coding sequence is TGTGCCAGTAGTGTGGGACACAACATCTACGAGCAGTACTTC.

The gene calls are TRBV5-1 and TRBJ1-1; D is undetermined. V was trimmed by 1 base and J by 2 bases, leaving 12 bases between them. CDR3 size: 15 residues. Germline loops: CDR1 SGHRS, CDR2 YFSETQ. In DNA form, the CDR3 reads TGCGCCAGCAGCTTGCGAATGTCCGGAAACACTGAAGCTTTCTTT. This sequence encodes CASSLRMSGNTEAFF.

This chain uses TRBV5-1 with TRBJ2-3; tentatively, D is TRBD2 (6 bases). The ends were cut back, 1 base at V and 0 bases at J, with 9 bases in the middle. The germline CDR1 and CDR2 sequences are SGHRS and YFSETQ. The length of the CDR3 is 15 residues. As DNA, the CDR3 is TGCGCCAGCAGCTTGAGGGGAGGAAGCACAGATACGCAGTATTTT. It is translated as CASSLRGGSTDTQYF.

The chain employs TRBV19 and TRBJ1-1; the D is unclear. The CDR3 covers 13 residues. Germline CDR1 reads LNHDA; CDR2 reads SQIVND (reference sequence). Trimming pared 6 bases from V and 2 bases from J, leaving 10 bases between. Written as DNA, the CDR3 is TGTGCCAGTAGGGAGAGGAAAAACACTGAAGCTTTCTTT. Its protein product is CASRERKNTEAFF.

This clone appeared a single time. The CDR3 nucleotides read TGTGCCAGCAGTGAATGGACAGGGCGAAACGAGCAGTACTTC. Its protein is CASSEWTGRNEQYF. The V and J genes are TRBV2 and TRBJ2-7, with 8 positions matching TRBD1. V dropped 2 bases and J dropped 5; count of bases not matched to a gene: 5. In germline, CDR1 is SNHLY, CDR2 FYNNEI. This CDR3 comprises 14 residues.

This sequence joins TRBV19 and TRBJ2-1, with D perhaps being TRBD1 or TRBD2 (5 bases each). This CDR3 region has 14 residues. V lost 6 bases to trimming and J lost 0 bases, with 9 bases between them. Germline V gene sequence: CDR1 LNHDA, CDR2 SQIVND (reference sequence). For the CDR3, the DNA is TGTGCCAGTAGCCCAGGGAGCTCCTACAATGAGCAGTTCTTC. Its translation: CASSPGSSYNEQFF. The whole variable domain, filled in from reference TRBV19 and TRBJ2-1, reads DGGITQSPKYLFRKEGQNVTLSCEQNLNHDAMYWYRQDPGQGLRLIYYSQIVNDFQKGDIAEGYSVSREKKESFPLTVTSAQKNPTAFYLCASSPGSSYNEQFFGPGTRLTVL.

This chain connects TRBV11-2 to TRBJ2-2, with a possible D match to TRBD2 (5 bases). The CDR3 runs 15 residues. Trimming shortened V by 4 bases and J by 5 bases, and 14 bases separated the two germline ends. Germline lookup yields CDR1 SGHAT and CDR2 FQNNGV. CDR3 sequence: CASSWGEGGTGELFF. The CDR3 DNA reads TGTGCCAGCAGCTGGGGAGAGGGTGGAACCGGGGAGCTGTTTTTT.

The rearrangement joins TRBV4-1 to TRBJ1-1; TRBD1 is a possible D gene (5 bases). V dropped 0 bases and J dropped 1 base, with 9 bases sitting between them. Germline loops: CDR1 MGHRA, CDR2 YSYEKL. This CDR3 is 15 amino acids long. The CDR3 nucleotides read TGCGCCAGCAGCCAAGAGGCAGGGACGAACACTGAAGCTTTCTTT. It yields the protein CASSQEAGTNTEAFF.

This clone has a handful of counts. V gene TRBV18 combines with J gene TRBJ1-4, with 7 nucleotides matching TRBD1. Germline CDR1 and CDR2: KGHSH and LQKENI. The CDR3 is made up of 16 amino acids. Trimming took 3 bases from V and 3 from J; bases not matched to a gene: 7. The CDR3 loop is CASSPSAGGANEKLFF. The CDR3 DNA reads TGTGCCAGCTCACCCTCTGCAGGGGGAGCTAATGAAAAACTGTTTTTT.

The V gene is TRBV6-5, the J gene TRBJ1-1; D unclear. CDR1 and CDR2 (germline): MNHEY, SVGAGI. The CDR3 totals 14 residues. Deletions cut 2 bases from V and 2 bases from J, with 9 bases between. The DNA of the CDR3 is TGTGCCAGCAGTTACGTGGGGTCAAACACTGAAGCTTTCTTT. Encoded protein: CASSYVGSNTEAFF.

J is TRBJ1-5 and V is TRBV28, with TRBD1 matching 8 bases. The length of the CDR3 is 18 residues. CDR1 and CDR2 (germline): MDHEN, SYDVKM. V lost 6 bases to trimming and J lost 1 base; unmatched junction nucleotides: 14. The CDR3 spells CASSHVLTGAISNQPQHF. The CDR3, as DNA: TGTGCCAGCAGCCATGTCTTGACAGGGGCTATAAGCAATCAGCCCCAGCATTTT.

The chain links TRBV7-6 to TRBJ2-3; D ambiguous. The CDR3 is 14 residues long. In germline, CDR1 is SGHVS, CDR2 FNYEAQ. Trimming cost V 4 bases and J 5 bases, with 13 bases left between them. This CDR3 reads CASSYPYGEDTQYF. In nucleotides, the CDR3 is TGTGCCAGCAGCTACCCCTATGGGGAAGATACGCAGTATTTT.